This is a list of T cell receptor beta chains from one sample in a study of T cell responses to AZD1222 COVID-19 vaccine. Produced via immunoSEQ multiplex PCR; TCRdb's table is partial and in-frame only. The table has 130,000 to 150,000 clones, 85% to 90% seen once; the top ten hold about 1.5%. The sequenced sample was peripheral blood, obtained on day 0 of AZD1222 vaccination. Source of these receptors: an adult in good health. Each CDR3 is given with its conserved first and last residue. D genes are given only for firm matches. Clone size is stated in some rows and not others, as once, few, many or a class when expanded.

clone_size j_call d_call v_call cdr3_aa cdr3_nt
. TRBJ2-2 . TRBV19 CASSIVMGTGELFF TGTGCCAGTAGTATTGTCATGGGCACCGGGGAGCTGTTTTTT
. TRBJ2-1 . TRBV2 CASTPGHRGEQFF TGTGCCAGCACCCCTGGCCACCGGGGTGAGCAGTTCTTC
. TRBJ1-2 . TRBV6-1 CASSYSGLRGGYTF TGTGCCAGCAGTTATTCAGGGTTGAGAGGTGGCTACACCTTC
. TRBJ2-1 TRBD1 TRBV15 CATSILGGTGLNEQFF TGTGCCACCAGCATCCTCGGGGGGACAGGGTTAAATGAGCAGTTCTTC
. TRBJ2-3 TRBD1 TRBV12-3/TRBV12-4 CASSLGQLDTQYF TGTGCCAGCAGCCTGGGACAGCTCGATACGCAGTATTTT
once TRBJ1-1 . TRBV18 CASSAGRSAEAFF TGTGCCAGCTCCGCCGGTAGGTCCGCTGAAGCTTTCTTT
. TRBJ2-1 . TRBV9 CASSGGGNYNEQFF TGTGCCAGCTCTGGGGGGGGCAACTACAATGAGCAGTTCTTC
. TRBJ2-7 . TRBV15 CATRADSFDEQYF TGTGCCACCAGGGCGGACAGTTTTGACGAGCAGTACTTC
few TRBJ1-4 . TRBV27 CASSPNRDYEKLFF TGTGCCAGCAGTCCAAACAGGGATTATGAAAAACTGTTTTTT
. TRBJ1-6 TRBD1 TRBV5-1 CASSGLQGAIGSPLHF TGCGCCAGCAGCGGCTTACAGGGGGCAATAGGTTCACCCCTCCACTTT
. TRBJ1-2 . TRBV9 CASSPRGGRNKGYTF TGTGCCAGCAGCCCACGGGGTGGCCGGAATAAGGGCTACACCTTC
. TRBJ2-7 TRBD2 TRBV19 CASSTGLAGFYEQYF TGTGCCAGTAGTACAGGACTAGCGGGATTCTACGAGCAGTACTTC
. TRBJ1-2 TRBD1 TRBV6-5 CASSHGQGSNYGYTF TGTGCCAGCAGTCACGGACAGGGCTCTAACTATGGCTACACCTTC
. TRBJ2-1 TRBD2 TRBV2 CASSEPRGGRDEQFF TGTGCCAGCAGTGAGCCGCGGGGGGGCCGAGACGAGCAGTTCTTC
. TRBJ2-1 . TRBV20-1 CSAAQGEQFF TGCAGTGCCGCTCAGGGAGAGCAGTTCTTC
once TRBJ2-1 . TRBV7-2 CASIPERAGANEQFF TGTGCCAGCATCCCCGAGAGGGCGGGGGCCAATGAGCAGTTCTTC
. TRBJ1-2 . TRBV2 CASSDISPGGYGYTF TGTGCCAGCAGTGATATTTCCCCCGGGGGCTATGGCTACACCTTC
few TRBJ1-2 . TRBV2 CASSERTRADGYTF TGTGCCAGCAGTGAAAGGACGAGAGCAGATGGCTACACCTTC
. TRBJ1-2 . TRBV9 CASSVVGELAYGYTF TGTGCCAGCAGCGTAGTGGGGGAGTTGGCCTATGGCTACACCTTC